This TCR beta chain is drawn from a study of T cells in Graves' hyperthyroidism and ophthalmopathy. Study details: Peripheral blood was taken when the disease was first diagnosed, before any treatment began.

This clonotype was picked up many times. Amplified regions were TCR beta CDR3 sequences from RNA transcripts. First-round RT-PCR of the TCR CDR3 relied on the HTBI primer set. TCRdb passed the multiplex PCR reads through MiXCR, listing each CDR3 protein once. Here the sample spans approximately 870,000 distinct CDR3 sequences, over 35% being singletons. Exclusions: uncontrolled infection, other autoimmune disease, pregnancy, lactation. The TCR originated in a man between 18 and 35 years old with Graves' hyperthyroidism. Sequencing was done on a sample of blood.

CDR3 in DNA: TGTGCCAGCAGGGGAGTTGGCTACACCTTC. This encodes CASRGVGYTF. The chain couples TRBV10-3 to TRBJ1-2, with a weak D call TRBD1 (6 bases). This CDR3 is built from 10 residues. Per germline, CDR1 ENHRY and CDR2 SYGVKD. Trimming took 10 bases from V and 7 from J, leaving 10 bases between them.